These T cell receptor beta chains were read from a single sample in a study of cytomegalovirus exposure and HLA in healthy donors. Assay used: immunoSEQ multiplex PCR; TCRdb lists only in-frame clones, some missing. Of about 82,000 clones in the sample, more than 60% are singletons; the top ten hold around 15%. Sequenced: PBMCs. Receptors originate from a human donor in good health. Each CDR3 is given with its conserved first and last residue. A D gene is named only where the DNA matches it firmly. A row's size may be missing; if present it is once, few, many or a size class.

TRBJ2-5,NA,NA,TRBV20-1,TGCAGTGTTGAGGCAGAGACCCAGTACTTC,CSVEAETQYF
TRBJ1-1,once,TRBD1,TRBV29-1,TGCAGCGCAGAACAGGGGGCGGGCACTGAAGCTTTCTTT,CSAEQGAGTEAFF
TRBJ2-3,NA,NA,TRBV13,TGTGCCAGCAGCCCCGAGGGGGAATGGGATACGCAGTATTTT,CASSPEGEWDTQYF
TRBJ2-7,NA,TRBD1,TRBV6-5,TGTGCCACGGGACAGGGCGACACCTACGAGCAGTACTTC,CATGQGDTYEQYF
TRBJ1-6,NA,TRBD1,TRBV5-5,TGTGCCAGCCATCGGGACAGGGCGAATTCACCCCTCCACTTT,CASHRDRANSPLHF
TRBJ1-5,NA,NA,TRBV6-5,TGTGCCAGCAGCCAACGTACCGGGGAGCCCCAGAATTTT,CASSQRTGEPQNF
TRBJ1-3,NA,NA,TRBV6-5,TGTGCCAGCAGTAGGTTCGGGGGAAGTGGAAACACCATATATTTT,CASSRFGGSGNTIYF
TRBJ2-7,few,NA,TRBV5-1,TGCGCCAGCAGCGCGAACTACGAGCAGTACTTC,CASSANYEQYF
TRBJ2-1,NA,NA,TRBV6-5,TGTGCCAGCAGTTACTCGAGAGCAAATCCCTACAATGAGCAGTTCTTC,CASSYSRANPYNEQFF
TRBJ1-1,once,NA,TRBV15,TGTGCCACCAGCAGAGAGGGCAGTCTCAACACTGAAGCTTTCTTT,CATSREGSLNTEAFF
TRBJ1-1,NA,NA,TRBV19,TGTGCCAGTAGTTTCGCAGGGTTCGGCACTGAAGCTTTCTTT,CASSFAGFGTEAFF
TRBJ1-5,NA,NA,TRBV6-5,TGTGCCAGCAGAGCGGACAGCTATAGCAATCAGCCCCAGCATTTT,CASRADSYSNQPQHF
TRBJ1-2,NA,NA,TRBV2,TGTGCCAGCAGTGAAGCGCAGGTCTGGGGCTACACCTTC,CASSEAQVWGYTF
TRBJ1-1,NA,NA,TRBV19,TGTGCCAGTAGTATTCCGGCAGGGGCCCCGAACACTGAAGCTTTCTTT,CASSIPAGAPNTEAFF
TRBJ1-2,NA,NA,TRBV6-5,TGTGCCAGCAGTTACGTCAGGGGCTCGGGGGGCTACACCTTC,CASSYVRGSGGYTF
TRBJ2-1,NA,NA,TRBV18,TGTGCCAGCTCACCTGAGGGACTTTTGAACGGGGAGCAGTTCTTC,CASSPEGLLNGEQFF
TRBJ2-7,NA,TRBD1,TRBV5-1,TGCGCCAGCAGGGCAGATCAGGGGGACTACGAGCAGTACTTC,CASRADQGDYEQYF
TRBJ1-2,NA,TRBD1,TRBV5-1,TGCGCCAGCAGCGGGACAGGGGGAATTGGGTATGGCTACCCCTTC,CASSGTGGIGYGYPF
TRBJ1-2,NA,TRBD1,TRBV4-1,TGCGCCAGCAGCGGAATAGGACAGGGTTATGGCTACCCCTTC,CASSGIGQGYGYPF
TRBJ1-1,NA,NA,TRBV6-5,TGTGCCAGCAGTTACCAGGGTGGGAACACTGAAGCTTTCTTT,CASSYQGGNTEAFF
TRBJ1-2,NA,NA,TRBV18,TGTGCCAGCTCACCCTTACAGGGAGACTATGGCTACACCTTC,CASSPLQGDYGYTF
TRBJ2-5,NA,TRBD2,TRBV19,TGTGCCAGTAGCCCCGGGACTAGCGGGCTAGAGACCCAGTACTTC,CASSPGTSGLETQYF
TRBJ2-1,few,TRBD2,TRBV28,TGTGCCAGCAGTTTTTCAGGGAGGGGCAATGAGCAGTTCTTC,CASSFSGRGNEQFF
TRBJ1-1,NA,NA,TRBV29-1,TGCAGCACCCGGGAGGGGTCACGGACTGAAGCTTTCTTT,CSTREGSRTEAFF
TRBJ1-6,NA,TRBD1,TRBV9,TGTGCCAGCAGCACCCAGGGGGCGCTTAATTCACCCCTCCACTTT,CASSTQGALNSPLHF
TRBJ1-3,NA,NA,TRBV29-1,TGCAGCGTTGCGGGAATCTCTGGAAACACCATATATTTT,CSVAGISGNTIYF
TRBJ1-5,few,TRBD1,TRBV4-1,TGCGCCAGCAGCCAACGACAGGGGCCGAATCAGCCCCAGCATTTT,CASSQRQGPNQPQHF
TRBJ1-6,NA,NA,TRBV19,TGTGCCAGTAGTACCCAAAACGGTAATTCACCCCTCCACTTT,CASSTQNGNSPLHF
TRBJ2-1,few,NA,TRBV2,TGTGCCAGCAGTGGCTCCGCGGGGGCTTTCAATGAGCAGTTCTTC,CASSGSAGAFNEQFF
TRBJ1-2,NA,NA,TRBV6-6,TGTGCCAGCAGTAACACGGGTAGCTATGGCTACACCTTC,CASSNTGSYGYTF
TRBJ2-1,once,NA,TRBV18,TGTGCCAGCTCACCGGGGAGAGGATATGAGCAGTTCTTC,CASSPGRGYEQFF
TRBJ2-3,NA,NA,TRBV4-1,TGCGCCAGCAGTCATGCAGAGGTCTTAGGAGATACGCAGTATTTT,CASSHAEVLGDTQYF
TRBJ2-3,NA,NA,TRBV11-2,TGTGCCAGCACCGAAACGCGCGGGTCCCTCAACAGTCATACGCAGTATTTT,CASTETRGSLNSHTQYF
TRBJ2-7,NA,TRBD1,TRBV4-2,TGTGCCAGCAGCCTGAGGACAGGGGAGGACGAGCAGTACTTC,CASSLRTGEDEQYF
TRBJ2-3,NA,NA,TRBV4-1,TGCGCCAGCAGCCCGTCGGGGGAATGGACAGATACGCAGTATTTT,CASSPSGEWTDTQYF
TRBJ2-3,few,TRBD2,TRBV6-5,TGTGCCAGCAGTTACTCATCTAGCGGGGGCACAGATACGCAGTATTTT,CASSYSSSGGTDTQYF
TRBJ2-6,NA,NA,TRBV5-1,TGCGCCAGCAGCGGCGGGACTTTCCGCTCTGGGGCCAACGTCCTGACTTTC,CASSGGTFRSGANVLTF
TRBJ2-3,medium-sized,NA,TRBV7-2,TGTGCCAGCAGCTCTGTGACTAGTTCGCATACGCAGTATTTT,CASSSVTSSHTQYF
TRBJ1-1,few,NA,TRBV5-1,TGCGCCAGCAGACAGGGCTCCAATGAAGCTTTCTTT,CASRQGSNEAFF
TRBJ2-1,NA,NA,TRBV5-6,TGTGCCAGCAGCTTGGGTCCGGACAATGAGCAGTTCTTC,CASSLGPDNEQFF
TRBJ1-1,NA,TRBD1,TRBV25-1,TGTGCCAGCAGCAAACAGGGGGCGGTCACTGAAGCTTTCTTT,CASSKQGAVTEAFF
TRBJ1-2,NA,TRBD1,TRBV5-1,TGCGCCAGCAGCAGTGGACAGGGTGATGGCTACACCTTC,CASSSGQGDGYTF
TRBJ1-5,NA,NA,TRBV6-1,TGTGCCAGCAGTGGAAAGGGGGGGGTCAATCTACGCAATCAGCCCCAGCATTTT,CASSGKGGVNLRNQPQHF
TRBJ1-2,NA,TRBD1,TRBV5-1,TGCGCCAGCAGCGGGACCGGACAGGGGGGCTTTACTAACTATGGCTACACCTTC,CASSGTGQGGFTNYGYTF
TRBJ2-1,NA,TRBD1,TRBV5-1,TGCGCCAGCAGCCTTAGGGACAGGCCCAATGAGCAGTTCTTC,CASSLRDRPNEQFF
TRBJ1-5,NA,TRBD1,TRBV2,TGTGCCAGCAGCAACAGGGGCCAGAACAATCAGCCCCAGCATTTT,CASSNRGQNNQPQHF
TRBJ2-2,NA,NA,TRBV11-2,TGTGCCAGCATCCCGCGGCCCGGGGAGCTGTTTTTT,CASIPRPGELFF
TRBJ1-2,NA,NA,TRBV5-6,TGTGCCAGCAGCTTGGGGCGGGGGGCCTTTGGCTATGGCTACACCTTC,CASSLGRGAFGYGYTF
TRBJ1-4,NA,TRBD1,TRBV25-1,TGTGCCAGCAGTGACGACAGGGCCGGAAATGAAAAACTGTTTTTT,CASSDDRAGNEKLFF
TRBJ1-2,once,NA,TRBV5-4,TGTGCCAGCAGCTTGGGTGGGGCATCTAACTATGGCTACACCTTC,CASSLGGASNYGYTF
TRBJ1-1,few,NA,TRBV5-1,TGCGCCAGCAGCTTGGCCCCAAGGGCGGGCACTGAAGCTTTCTTT,CASSLAPRAGTEAFF